The 23 T cell receptor beta chains reported below all come from one sample, sequenced in a study of molecular identifiers for immune sequencing clone quantification. Each CDR3 protein gets one entry after TCRdb re-called the PCR reads with MiXCR. The table includes a few hundred thousand distinct CDR3 sequences, about a fifth detected once. Sequencing was performed on naive CD8+ T cells from blood, with Jurkat cell RNA spiked in. The subset here: FACS-sorted CD8+CD4-CCR7+CD45RA+ naive T cells. Every receptor here comes from a human donor in good health. Some libraries in this study had Jurkat cell RNA spiked in.

A remark on this clonotype: One end of the junction does not line up with germline, which may come from a read error. The chain combines TRBV19 with TRBJ1-5; unclear D gene. The CDR3 is made up of 13 amino acids. CDR1 is LNHDA and CDR2 is SQIVND in the germline V gene (reference sequence). The CDR3 DNA follows: TGTGCCAGTAGTCCCCTCCAAGGCGAACCCCGGCATTTT. It codes for CASSPLQGEPRHF.

The V gene is TRBV11-1, the J gene TRBJ2-4; perhaps TRBD1 as D (6 bases). V was trimmed by 5 bases and J by 10 bases, leaving 24 bases between them. Germline V gene data show CDR1 as SGHAT and CDR2 as FQDESV (reference sequence). The CDR3 runs 16 residues. The CDR3 DNA follows: TGTGCCAGCAGCGCCTTCCGGGACACCCAAATCGGGATTCAGTACTTC. Encoded protein: CASSAFRDTQIGIQYF.

This clonotype came up many times. The chain couples TRBV5-5 to TRBJ2-7, with TRBD2 identical over 8 bases. The germline V gene has CDR1 SGHKS and CDR2 YYEKEE (reference sequence). J gave up 5 bases and V 4 bases, and 2 bases lay outside the gene matches. This CDR3 has 12 amino acids. As DNA, the CDR3 is TGTGCCAGCAGCCCGGGACTAGACGAGCAGTACTTC. This encodes CASSPGLDEQYF.

This clonotype was observed many times. The gene calls are TRBV12-3 or TRBV12-4 and TRBJ1-5; perhaps TRBD1 as D (5 bases). Trimming left V 1 base short and J 7 bases short, with 11 bases between. The CDR3 length is 14 residues. The CDR3 loop is CASSLELGDQPQHF. CDR3 sequence (DNA): TGTGCCAGCAGTTTAGAGCTTGGGGACCAGCCCCAGCATTTT.

This clonotype came up many times. The V call is TRBV5-1, the J call TRBJ2-7, with D possibly TRBD2 on 6 matching bases. V was clipped by 0 bases and J by 6 bases, with 16 bases between them. Germline V gene data show CDR1 as SGHRS and CDR2 as YFSETQ. This CDR3 has 15 amino acids. CDR3: CASSLGTLAGPEQYF. In DNA form, the CDR3 reads TGCGCCAGCAGCTTGGGCACTCTGGCGGGACCCGAGCAGTACTTC.

This clonotype was observed many times. This chain connects TRBV9 to TRBJ1-2, with D tentatively TRBD1 (5 bases). This CDR3 has 14 amino acids. Germline lookup yields CDR1 SGDLS and CDR2 YYNGEE. The V and J ends lost 3 bases and 6 bases respectively, with 15 bases between them. The CDR3 nucleotides are TGTGCCAGCAGCGAAGGTGGGGGTTCCCATGGCTACACCTTC. Its translation is CASSEGGGSHGYTF.

This clonotype has ten or more counts. The gene calls are TRBV12-3 or TRBV12-4 and TRBJ2-3, with D possibly being TRBD2 (6 bases). The CDR3 totals 15 residues. Trimming pared 3 bases from V and 2 bases from J, leaving 12 bases between. The CDR3 reads CASSLVGGNTDTQYF. CDR3 in DNA: TGTGCCAGCAGTTTGGTGGGAGGAAACACAGATACGCAGTATTTT.

This clonotype was counted between two and nine times. A junction end diverges from the germline sequence, so it may reflect a read error. V and J are TRBV4-1 and TRBJ2-7, with D tentatively TRBD2 (6 bases). Germline V CDR1 and CDR2: MGHRA, YSYEKL. CDR3 length: 14 amino acids. CDR3 residues: CASSQDGGSSEQYF. The DNA of the CDR3 is TGCGCCAGCAGCCAAGATGGGGGGTCCTCCGAGCAGTACTTC.

About this clonotype itself: Sequence at one end of the junction differs from germline and may be a read error. V gene TRBV2 combines with J gene TRBJ2-7; no clear D. Looked up from germline, CDR1 is SNHLY and CDR2 is FYNNEI. The CDR3 extends over 13 amino acids. CDR3 nucleotide sequence: TGTGGCAGCAGTCTTTCGGACCCCTACGAGCAGTACTTC. Encoded protein: CGSSLSDPYEQYF. The full variable domain, completed using reference TRBV2 and TRBJ2-7, is EPEVTQTPSHQVTQMGQEVILRCVPISNHLYFYWYRQILGQKVEFLVSFYNNEISEKSEIFDDQFSVERPDGSNFTLKIRSTKLEDSAMYFCGSSLSDPYEQYFGPGTRLTVT.

This clonotype appeared a few times. The chain couples TRBV27 to TRBJ1-1, with D perhaps matching TRBD1 (5 bases). Trimming shortened V by 4 bases and J by 7 bases, and 10 bases separated the two germline ends. This CDR3 region has 12 residues. Germline-derived CDR1 and CDR2 are MNHEY and SMNVEV (reference sequence). CDR3 in DNA: TGTGCCAGCAGTTCGCGACAGCATGAAGCTTTCTTT. Its protein is CASSSRQHEAFF.

This clonotype occurred many times. The chain employs TRBV7-9 and TRBJ1-1, with D possibly matching TRBD1 (6 bases). CDR1 is SEHNR and CDR2 is FQNEAQ in the germline V gene (reference sequence). With 5 bases removed from V and 6 bases from J, the gap between germline ends came to 19 bases. CDR3 length: 15 amino acids. The CDR3 nucleotides are TGTGCCAGCAGCCTAGGTAGTGGGGGGCTGGCTGAAGCTTTCTTT. This gives the protein CASSLGSGGLAEAFF.

The chain carries TRBV12-3 or TRBV12-4 and TRBJ2-5; 8 bases agree with TRBD1. CDR3 length: 12 residues. Trimming at V came to 5 bases and at J to 5 bases, leaving 1 base not matched to a gene. CDR3 sequence (DNA): TGTGCCAGCAGTGGGACAGGCGAGACCCAGTACTTC. Protein: CASSGTGETQYF.

The chain is built from TRBV19 and TRBJ1-1; 9 nucleotides match TRBD1. Germline loops: CDR1 LNHDA, CDR2 SQIVND (reference sequence). This CDR3 is built from 15 residues. Unmatched junction bases numbered 13, after V lost 6 bases and J lost 8 bases. The CDR3 coding sequence is TGTGCCAGTAGGACAGGGGGGAGGGCCTCCACCGAAGCTTTCTTT. The encoded protein is CASRTGGRASTEAFF.

V gene TRBV20-1 combines with J gene TRBJ2-3; D unresolved. The V and J ends lost 4 bases and 4 bases respectively, with 12 bases between them. Germline lookup yields CDR1 DFQATT and CDR2 SNEGSKA (reference sequence). There are 13 residues in the CDR3. In DNA, the CDR3 is TGCAGTGCTATCCAGCCCCCCCCAGATACGCAGTATTTT. It encodes CSAIQPPPDTQYF.

This clonotype came up many times. V gene TRBV11-2 combines with J gene TRBJ2-3, with D perhaps TRBD1 (6 bases). This CDR3 spans 14 amino acids. Looked up from germline, CDR1 is SGHAT and CDR2 is FQNNGV. Trimming pared 3 bases from V and 5 bases from J, leaving 12 bases between. The CDR3 region is CASSLGQGRDTQYF. CDR3 sequence (DNA): TGTGCCAGCAGCTTGGGTCAGGGGCGAGATACGCAGTATTTT.

Points on this clonotype: Being one base from a much bigger clone, this may be a read error. The rearrangement joins TRBV6-5 to TRBJ1-1, with D maybe TRBD1 (5 bases). Per the germline V gene, CDR1 is MNHEY and CDR2 is SVGAGI. This CDR3 is 17 amino acids long. Trimming left V 0 bases short and J 4 bases short, with 18 bases between. CDR3 DNA: TGTGCCAGCAGTTACTCGAGAGCGGGGTTCGGGGGCACTGAAGCTTTCTTT. This encodes CASSYSRAGFGGTEAFF.

This clonotype has at least ten counts. V and J are TRBV13 and TRBJ2-7; D unresolved. Trimming took 0 bases from V and 2 from J, leaving 8 bases between them. Germline-derived CDR1 and CDR2 are PRHDT and FYEKMQ (reference sequence). The CDR3 is 14 amino acids. CDR3 sequence: CASSLGGRPYEQYF. CDR3 DNA: TGTGCCAGCAGCTTAGGTGGGCGTCCCTACGAGCAGTACTTC.

This clonotype has at least ten counts. This chain uses TRBV28 with TRBJ2-7; tentatively, D is TRBD1 (5 bases). The CDR3 is made up of 17 amino acids. Trimming removed 6 bases from V and 2 bases from J, with 23 bases in between. CDR1 MDHEN and CDR2 SYDVKM come from the germline V gene. CDR3: CASSPRTRRKGTYEQYF. In DNA form, the CDR3 reads TGTGCCAGCAGCCCTCGTACCCGACGAAAGGGGACCTACGAGCAGTACTTC. Looking up the rest from reference TRBV28 and TRBJ2-7 gives the full variable domain: DVKVTQSSRYLVKRTGEKVFLECVQDMDHENMFWYRQDPGLGLRLIYFSYDVKMKEKGDIPEGYSVSREKKERFSLILESASTNQTSMYLCASSPRTRRKGTYEQYFGPGTRLTVT.

This clonotype was seen a few times. This chain uses TRBV4-2 with TRBJ1-5, with D possibly TRBD1 on 6 matching bases. The germline gives CDR1 LGHNA, CDR2 YNFKEQ. This CDR3 is 18 amino acids long. The V end was cut by 2 bases, the J end by 2 bases, with 19 bases between. CDR3 in DNA: TGTGCCAGCAGCCAACACCGCGAGGACAGTTTGGGCAATCAGCCCCAGCATTTT. Amino acid sequence: CASSQHREDSLGNQPQHF.

The J gene is TRBJ1-5, the V gene TRBV27; D perhaps matches TRBD1 (5 bases). The CDR3 is 15 amino acids. Per the germline V gene, CDR1 is MNHEY and CDR2 is SMNVEV (reference sequence). V shed 3 bases and J shed 3 bases, with 12 bases lying between them. CDR3 bases: TGTGCCAGCAGTTTGGGGCGGTTGAACAATCAGCCCCAGCATTTT. This encodes CASSLGRLNNQPQHF.

This clonotype has at least ten counts. J is TRBJ2-6 and V is TRBV25-1; 8 bases fit TRBD1. The CDR3 length is 16 residues. Trimming at V came to 2 bases and at J to 3 bases, leaving 3 bases not matched to a gene. Germline V gene data show CDR1 as MGHDK and CDR2 as SYGVNS. CDR3 nucleotide sequence: TGTGCCAGCAGTGAACAGGGGGCAGTTGGGGCCAACGTCCTGACTTTC. Its translation: CASSEQGAVGANVLTF.

This clonotype was seen more than once but under ten times. The chain links TRBV20-1 to TRBJ2-7; D unclear. V was trimmed by 1 base and J by 3 bases, leaving 10 bases between them. Per germline, CDR1 DFQATT and CDR2 SNEGSKA (reference sequence). The CDR3 contains 13 residues. The CDR3 nucleotides are TGCAGTGCTAGAGGGACGCGAAGCTACGAGCAGTACTTC. Translation gives CSARGTRSYEQYF.

This clonotype was seen at least ten times. The chain employs TRBV20-1 and TRBJ2-5; 7 nucleotides agree with TRBD2. Looked up from germline, CDR1 is DFQATT and CDR2 is SNEGSKA (reference sequence). J lost 4 bases, V lost 0 bases, and 17 bases had no gene match. This CDR3 spans 18 amino acids. CDR3 bases: TGCAGTGCTAGAGATCTTGCTCCGCGGGAGTATGTCCGAGAGACCCAGTACTTC. Translation: CSARDLAPREYVRETQYF.